This TCR beta chain was retrieved from a study of T cells in localized non-small cell lung cancer. After removal of 7 bases from V and 4 bases from J, the junction contained 13 bases not matched to a gene. Germline V lookup: CDR1 SGDLS, CDR2 YYNGEE. CDR3 length: 17 residues. Findings of the study overall: Within adjacent lung there appeared a median approximately 57 of the top 100 tumor clones. Without multi-region sequencing, intratumor heterogeneity could not be excluded.

This clone is medium-sized. Antigen unknown. Here immunoSEQ multiplex PCR was the method, and the copy in TCRdb shows in-frame clones only, minus some. The sample has roughly 38,000 clones, about 87% seen once. The chain employs TRBV9 and TRBJ2-3; 12 bases line up with TRBD2. This clonotype was obtained from a woman between 35 and 75 years old with stage I lung adenocarcinoma. This sample comprised peripheral blood, obtained before any cancer treatment. The CDR3 is CASAPGLLAGGADTQYF. The CDR3 DNA sequence: TGTGCCAGCGCCCCGGGGTTACTAGCGGGAGGCGCAGATACGCAGTATTTT. Combining the CDR3 with reference TRBV9 and TRBJ2-3 gives the whole variable domain DSGVTQTPKHLITATGQRVTLRCSPRSGDLSVYWYQQSLDQGLQFLIQYYNGEERAKGNILERFSAQQFPDLHSELNLSSLELGDSALYFCASAPGLLAGGADTQYFGPGTRLTVL.